Shown below are 3 T cell receptor beta chains from a single sample sequenced in a study of human T cells and chemical hapten exposure. Regarding time point: pre-sensitization, week 0. Treatment reported: therapeutic diphenylcyclopropenone sensitization with weekly scalp DPC. TCRdb passed the RACE reads through MiXCR, listing each CDR3 protein once. Of about 98,000 distinct CDR3 sequences listed, approximately 11% were seen once; the top ten hold more than 2.5%. This material consisted of whole blood, taken in connection with sensitization to the hapten diphenylcyclopropenone (DPC). The receptors stem from an older woman with alopecia areata. Some clones in this sample may be carry-over from other donors' samples.

The genes are TRBV9 and TRBJ2-7; the match to TRBD2 covers 9 bases. CDR1 SGDLS and CDR2 YYNGEE come from the germline V gene. The CDR3 consists of 16 residues. V gave up 4 bases and J gave up 2 bases; unmatched junction bases: 10. The CDR3 DNA reads TGTGCCAGCAGCCCCGGGGATGGCGGGGGGGCCTACGAGCAGTACTTC. As protein: CASSPGDGGGAYEQYF.

The chain employs TRBV7-6 and TRBJ2-3; TRBD1 matches at 7 bases. Germline CDR1 SGHVS, CDR2 FNYEAQ. J gave up 2 bases and V 5 bases, and 4 bases lay outside the gene matches. There are 14 residues in the CDR3. CDR3 bases: TGTGCCAGCAGCCCGGACAGGACCACAGATACGCAGTATTTT. Its translation is CASSPDRTTDTQYF.

Many counts were recorded for this clonotype. The chain links TRBV7-9 to TRBJ1-4; D is ambiguous. The CDR3 is 14 residues long. CDR1 is SEHNR, CDR2 FQNEAQ, per germline (reference sequence). V gave up 3 bases and J gave up 8 bases, with 13 bases separating them. The chain's CDR3 is CASSFWELGEKLFF. The CDR3 DNA is TGTGCCAGCAGCTTCTGGGAACTAGGGGAAAAACTGTTTTTT.